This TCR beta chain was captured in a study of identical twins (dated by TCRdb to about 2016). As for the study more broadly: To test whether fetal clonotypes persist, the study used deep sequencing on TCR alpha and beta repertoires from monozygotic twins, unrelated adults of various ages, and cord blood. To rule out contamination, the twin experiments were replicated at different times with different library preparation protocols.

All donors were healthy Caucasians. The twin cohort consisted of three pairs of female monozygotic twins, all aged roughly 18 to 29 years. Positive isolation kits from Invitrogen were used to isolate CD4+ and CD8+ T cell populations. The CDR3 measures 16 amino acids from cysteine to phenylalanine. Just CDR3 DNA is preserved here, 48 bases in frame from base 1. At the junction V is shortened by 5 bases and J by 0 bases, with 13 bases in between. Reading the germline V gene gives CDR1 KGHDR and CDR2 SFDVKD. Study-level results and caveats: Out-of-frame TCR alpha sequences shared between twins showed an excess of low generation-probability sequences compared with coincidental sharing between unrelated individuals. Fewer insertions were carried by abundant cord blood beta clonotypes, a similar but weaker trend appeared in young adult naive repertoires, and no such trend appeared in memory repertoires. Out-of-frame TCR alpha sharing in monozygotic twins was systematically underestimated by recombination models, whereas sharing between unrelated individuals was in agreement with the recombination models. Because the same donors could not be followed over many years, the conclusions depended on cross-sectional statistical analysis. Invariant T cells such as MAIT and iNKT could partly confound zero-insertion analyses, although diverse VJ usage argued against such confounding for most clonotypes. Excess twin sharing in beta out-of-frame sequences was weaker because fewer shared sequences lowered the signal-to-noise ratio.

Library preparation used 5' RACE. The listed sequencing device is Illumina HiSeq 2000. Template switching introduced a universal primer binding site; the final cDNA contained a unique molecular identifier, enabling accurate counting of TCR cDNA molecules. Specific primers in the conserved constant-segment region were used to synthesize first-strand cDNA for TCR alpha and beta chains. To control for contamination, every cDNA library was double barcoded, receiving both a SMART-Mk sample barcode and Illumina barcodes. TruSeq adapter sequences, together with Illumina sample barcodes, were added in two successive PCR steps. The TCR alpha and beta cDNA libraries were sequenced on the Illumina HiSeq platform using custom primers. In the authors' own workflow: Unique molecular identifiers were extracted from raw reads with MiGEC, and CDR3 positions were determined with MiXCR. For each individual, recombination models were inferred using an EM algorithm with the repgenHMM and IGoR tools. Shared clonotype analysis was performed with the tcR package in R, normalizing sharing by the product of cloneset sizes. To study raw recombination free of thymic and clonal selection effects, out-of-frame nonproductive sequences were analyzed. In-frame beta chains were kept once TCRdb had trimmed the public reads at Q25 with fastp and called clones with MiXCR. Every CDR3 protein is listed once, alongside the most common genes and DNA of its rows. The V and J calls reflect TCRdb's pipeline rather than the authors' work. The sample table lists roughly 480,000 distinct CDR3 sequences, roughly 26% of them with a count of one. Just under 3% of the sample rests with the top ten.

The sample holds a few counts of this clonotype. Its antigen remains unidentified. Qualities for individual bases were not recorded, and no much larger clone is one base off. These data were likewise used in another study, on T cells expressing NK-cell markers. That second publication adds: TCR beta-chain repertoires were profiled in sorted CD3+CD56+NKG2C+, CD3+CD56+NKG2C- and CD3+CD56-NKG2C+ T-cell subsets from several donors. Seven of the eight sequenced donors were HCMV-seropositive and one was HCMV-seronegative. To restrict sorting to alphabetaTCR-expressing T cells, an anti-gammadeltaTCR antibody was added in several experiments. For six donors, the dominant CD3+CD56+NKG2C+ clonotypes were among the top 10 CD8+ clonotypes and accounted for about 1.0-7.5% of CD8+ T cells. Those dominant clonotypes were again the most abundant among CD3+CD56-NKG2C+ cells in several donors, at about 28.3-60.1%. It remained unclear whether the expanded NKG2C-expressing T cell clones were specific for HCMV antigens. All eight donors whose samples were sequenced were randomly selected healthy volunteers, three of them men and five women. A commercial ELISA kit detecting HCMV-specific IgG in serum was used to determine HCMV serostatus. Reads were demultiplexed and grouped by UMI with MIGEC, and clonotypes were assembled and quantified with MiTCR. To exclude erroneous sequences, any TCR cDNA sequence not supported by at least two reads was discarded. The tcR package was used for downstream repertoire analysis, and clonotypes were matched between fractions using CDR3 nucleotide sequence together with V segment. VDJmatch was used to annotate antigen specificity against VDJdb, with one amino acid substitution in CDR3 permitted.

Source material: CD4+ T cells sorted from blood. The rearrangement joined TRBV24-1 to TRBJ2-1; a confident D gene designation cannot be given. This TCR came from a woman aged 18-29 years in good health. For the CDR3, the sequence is CATSANDPSSYNEQFF. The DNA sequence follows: TGTGCCACCAGTGCAAATGACCCGAGCTCCTACAATGAGCAGTTCTTC.